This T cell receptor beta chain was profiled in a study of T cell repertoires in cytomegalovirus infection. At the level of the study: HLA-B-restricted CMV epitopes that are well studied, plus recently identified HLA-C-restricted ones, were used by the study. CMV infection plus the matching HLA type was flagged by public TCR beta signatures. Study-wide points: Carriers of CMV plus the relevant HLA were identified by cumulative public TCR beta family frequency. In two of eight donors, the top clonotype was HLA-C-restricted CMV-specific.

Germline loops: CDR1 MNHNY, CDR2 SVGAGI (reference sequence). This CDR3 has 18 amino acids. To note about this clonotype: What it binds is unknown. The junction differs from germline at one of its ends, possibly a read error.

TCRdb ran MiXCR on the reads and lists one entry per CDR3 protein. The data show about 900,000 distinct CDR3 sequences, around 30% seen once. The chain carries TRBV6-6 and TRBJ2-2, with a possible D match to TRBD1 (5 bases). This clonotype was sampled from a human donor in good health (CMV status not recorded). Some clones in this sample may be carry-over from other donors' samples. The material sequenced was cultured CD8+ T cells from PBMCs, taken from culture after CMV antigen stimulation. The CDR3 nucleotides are TGTGCCAGCAGATACTATCCCCAATGGCAGGGCAACACCGGGGAGCTGTTTTTT. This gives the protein CASRYYPQWQGNTGELFF.